A selection of T cell receptor beta chains follows, all from one sample in a study of CD8 T cells in ankylosing spondylitis. TCRdb used MiXCR to reprocess the 5' RACE reads, holding one entry per CDR3 protein. This sample has some 100,000 distinct CDR3 sequences, with roughly 8.7% found just once. Material: blood, either unsorted or a sorted T cell fraction (not recorded which). The receptors derive from a male donor with ankylosing spondylitis or in good health (not recorded which). The CDR3 runs from the conserved cysteine through the conserved F or W. A D gene is named only where the DNA matches it firmly. Only part of the rows carry a size: once, few, many, or a class if the clone is expanded.

clone size,J gene,D gene,V gene,CDR3 DNA,CDR3 protein
-,TRBJ1-3,-,TRBV7-2,TGTGCCAGCAGCTTAGGTCCGGGGGGGAACACCATATATTTT,CASSLGPGGNTIYF
many,TRBJ1-5,TRBD1,TRBV27,TGTGCCAGCAGTCTGGGACAGGGTTCGATTGAGCATTTT,CASSLGQGSIEHF
many,TRBJ2-3,-,TRBV7-2,TGTGCCAGCAGCTTTAATGGCCCGGGGACAGATACGCAGTATTTT,CASSFNGPGTDTQYF
once,TRBJ2-7,TRBD2,TRBV12-3/TRBV12-4,TGTGCCAGCAGTCTCGGGACTAGCGGGGGTCCCGGCTACGAGCAGTACTTC,CASSLGTSGGPGYEQYF
many,TRBJ2-1,-,TRBV20-1,TGCAGTGCTCACTCGGGGGCGGCCTACAATGAGCAGTTCTTC,CSAHSGAAYNEQFF
many,TRBJ1-5,TRBD1,TRBV2,TGTGCCAGCAGTGCTGAGCCCGGACAGGGCCATCAGCCCCAGCATTTT,CASSAEPGQGHQPQHF
many,TRBJ2-5,TRBD1,TRBV4-2,TGTGCCAGCAGCCCGAACAGGGGAGAGACCCAGTACTTC,CASSPNRGETQYF
-,TRBJ2-5,-,TRBV20-1,TGCAGTGCTTGGACCCGAGAGACCCAGTACTTC,CSAWTRETQYF
-,TRBJ1-1,TRBD1,TRBV6-5,TGTGCCAGCAGCCTCGGGACAGGGGCTTTGGCTGAAGCTTTCTTT,CASSLGTGALAEAFF
many,TRBJ1-5,-,TRBV4-3,TGCGCCAGCCGCCGGACAGATATCCATCAGCCCCAGCATTTT,CASRRTDIHQPQHF
-,TRBJ2-7,TRBD1,TRBV7-6,TGTGCCAGCAGCTTAGCCGGGACAGGCGGGGAGCAGTACTTC,CASSLAGTGGEQYF
many,TRBJ1-5,-,TRBV12-3/TRBV12-4,TGTGCCAGCAGCCAAGACAGTAGCAATCAGCCCCAGCATTTT,CASSQDSSNQPQHF
many,TRBJ1-1,TRBD1,TRBV12-3/TRBV12-4,TGTGCCAGCAGTAGACAGGGGGTGGGTGAAGCTTTCTTT,CASSRQGVGEAFF
many,TRBJ2-3,TRBD1,TRBV29-1,TGCAGCTCCAGGGACAGGACAGATACGCAGTATTTT,CSSRDRTDTQYF
many,TRBJ2-5,-,TRBV2,TGTGCCAGCAGTGATTGGCGGGGACAAGAGACCCAGTACTTC,CASSDWRGQETQYF
many,TRBJ2-1,-,TRBV7-6,TGTGCCAGCAGCGAACAGGGGAGGTCTTTTAATGAGCAGTTCTTC,CASSEQGRSFNEQFF
many,TRBJ2-7,-,TRBV12-3/TRBV12-4,TGTGCCAGCAGTTTTGTGGGTTTGGAAGGGGATAACTACGAGCAGTACTTC,CASSFVGLEGDNYEQYF
many,TRBJ2-5,-,TRBV4-3,TGCGCCAGCAGCCAGCAGACAGGGAGGGAGACCCAGTACTTC,CASSQQTGRETQYF
many,TRBJ2-7,-,TRBV12-3/TRBV12-4,TGTGCCAGCAGCCCAGGAGAGGGTTGGGAGCAGTACTTC,CASSPGEGWEQYF
many,TRBJ1-2,TRBD1,TRBV18,TGTGCCAGCTCACCCCCTGACAGGGCCTATGGCTACACCTTC,CASSPPDRAYGYTF
many,TRBJ2-2,TRBD1,TRBV12-3/TRBV12-4,TGTGCCACTACGACAGGGACGAACACCGGGGAGCTGTTTTTT,CATTTGTNTGELFF
many,TRBJ1-1,-,TRBV7-2,TGTGCCAGCAGCTTAGGACGGAACATGAACACTGAAGCTTTCTTT,CASSLGRNMNTEAFF
few,TRBJ1-1,-,TRBV7-2,TGTGCCAGCAGCTTAGAGCAGGCTTCGGTTGCTGAAGCTTTCTTT,CASSLEQASVAEAFF
few,TRBJ2-1,-,TRBV19,TGTGCCAGTAGTGTGGGGTCCCTTGCTCCTATCCACAATGAGCAGTTCTTC,CASSVGSLAPIHNEQFF
many,TRBJ1-6,-,TRBV12-3/TRBV12-4,TGTGCCAGCGTTTCAGGGGCGGGTTCACCCCTCCACTTT,CASVSGAGSPLHF
many,TRBJ2-1,TRBD2,TRBV5-1,TGCGCCAGCAGCTTGGTAGCGGGGAACTACAATGAGCAGTTCTTC,CASSLVAGNYNEQFF
many,TRBJ2-1,-,TRBV28,TGTGCCTCCTCTATAGGGGGGCCAACCTACAATGAGCAGTTCTTC,CASSIGGPTYNEQFF
many,TRBJ2-7,TRBD1,TRBV29-1,TGCAGCGTTTCGGGACAGGGGCATTCCTACGAGCAGTACTTC,CSVSGQGHSYEQYF
-,TRBJ2-1,-,TRBV5-4,TGTGCCAGCAGCTTGTGGATCGTGGGTCTCAATGAGCAGTTCTTC,CASSLWIVGLNEQFF
-,TRBJ2-7,TRBD1,TRBV6-5,TGTGCCAGTAGTTACGGTGGCGCAGGGGGTATGTACGAGCAGTACTTC,CASSYGGAGGMYEQYF
many,TRBJ1-2,TRBD1,TRBV9,TGTGCCAGCAGCGTAGCAGGGACAGGCCCTAACTATGGCTACACCTTC,CASSVAGTGPNYGYTF
many,TRBJ2-1,TRBD2,TRBV20-1,TGCAGTGCCCCAAATAGCGGGAGTCGGAACAATGAGCAGTTCTTC,CSAPNSGSRNNEQFF
many,TRBJ2-7,TRBD1,TRBV20-1,TGCAGTGCGACCGCCTCGGGACAGGAAAGGGGCGAGCAGTACTTC,CSATASGQERGEQYF
many,TRBJ2-4,TRBD1,TRBV20-1,TGCAGTGCGACCAAAGACGGACAGGGACGAATTCAGTACTTC,CSATKDGQGRIQYF
many,TRBJ2-3,-,TRBV7-3,TGTGCCAGCAGCGCCACGGTGGAGGATACGCAGTATTTT,CASSATVEDTQYF
many,TRBJ2-7,-,TRBV21-1,TGTGCCAGCAGCAAATTAAGCGACCCCACCTACGAGCAGTACTTC,CASSKLSDPTYEQYF
many,TRBJ2-3,-,TRBV5-1,TGCGCCAGCAGCTTGGCCGCGGGAAACACAGATACGCAGTATTTT,CASSLAAGNTDTQYF
few,TRBJ2-7,TRBD1,TRBV7-9,TGTGCCAGCAGCTTCGGACAGGGGGCCAACGAGCAGTACTTC,CASSFGQGANEQYF
many,TRBJ1-1,-,TRBV9,TGTGCCAGCAGCGCTCCGGGGGGGGAAGCTTTCTTT,CASSAPGGEAFF
many,TRBJ2-4,-,TRBV7-2,TGTGCCAGCAGCTCGGCGCAAAACATTCAGTACTTC,CASSSAQNIQYF
many,TRBJ2-2,-,TRBV5-1,TGCGCCAGCAGCATATGGCCCACGGACACGAACACCGGGGAGCTGTTTTTT,CASSIWPTDTNTGELFF
many,TRBJ2-7,-,TRBV20-1,TGCAGTGCTAGAGCCCCCTACGAGCAGTACTTC,CSARAPYEQYF
-,TRBJ2-1,-,TRBV9,TGTGTCAGCAGCGTAGGAGGGGGGCCCGACAATGAGCAGTTCTTC,CVSSVGGGPDNEQFF
many,TRBJ2-7,-,TRBV7-2,TGTGCCAGCAGCAAACAAGGAGGGTCCCCTCGCTACGAGCAGTACTTC,CASSKQGGSPRYEQYF
many,TRBJ2-1,TRBD2,TRBV12-3/TRBV12-4,TGTGCCAGCAGTCTCAGGACCGGGACTAGCGGCTACAATGAGCAGTTCTTC,CASSLRTGTSGYNEQFF
many,TRBJ2-3,-,TRBV5-5,TGTGCCAGCAGCGCCCTCTGGAGCACAGATACGCAGTATTTT,CASSALWSTDTQYF
many,TRBJ2-7,TRBD1,TRBV6-5,TGTGCCAGCAGTTACCTCCCTTCGGACAGGGGGAACGAGCAGTACTTC,CASSYLPSDRGNEQYF
many,TRBJ2-2,-,TRBV18,TGTGCCAGCTCACCACAGCGCCTGAACACCGGGGAGCTGTTTTTT,CASSPQRLNTGELFF
many,TRBJ2-7,TRBD2,TRBV18,TGTGCCAGCTCACCACCTAAGGCGGGAGATAGCTCCTACGAGCAGTACTTC,CASSPPKAGDSSYEQYF
medium-sized,TRBJ1-1,-,TRBV4-3,TGCGCCAGCAGCCGAGAAGGGACTAAAGCTTTCTTT,CASSREGTKAFF
few,TRBJ2-2,TRBD2,TRBV12-3/TRBV12-4,TGTGCCAGCAGTCCCGAGACTAGCGGGAGGGCCGGCACCGGGGAGCTGTTTTTT,CASSPETSGRAGTGELFF
many,TRBJ2-5,TRBD1,TRBV6-2/TRBV6-3,TGTGCCATACGACAGGGAAGGACCGAGACCCAGTACTTC,CAIRQGRTETQYF
many,TRBJ1-1,-,TRBV12-3/TRBV12-4,TGTGCCAGCACCCAACGGCAGGGAGCTGAAGCTTTCTTT,CASTQRQGAEAFF